This TCR beta chain was retrieved from a study of response to subunit inactivated influenza vaccine. Study-wide results and caveats: T cells newly recruited by each seasonal influenza vaccination are few, the authors suggested.

Comment on this clonotype: Antigen unknown.

CDR1 and CDR2 from the germline V gene are LGHNA and YSLEER. This CDR3 is built from 17 residues. Trimming cost V 0 bases and J 3 bases; bases outside gene matches: 8. TCRdb reprocessed the RT-PCR reads via MiXCR and lists one record per CDR3 protein. The sample holds around 170,000 distinct CDR3 sequences, about 10% seen once. The sample consisted of CD8+ T cells sorted from PBMCs, taken around 25 months after vaccination. The chain combines TRBV4-3 with TRBJ2-7, with TRBD2 identical over 10 bases. This TCR derives from a man aged 50 to 69 who received an inactivated influenza vaccine. CDR3 in amino acids: CASSQDWPAGGFYEQYF. The CDR3 bases are TGCGCCAGCAGCCAAGATTGGCCAGCGGGGGGGTTCTACGAGCAGTACTTC.